Sequencing of this T cell receptor (beta chain) was carried out in a study of T cell changes during pregnancy in multiple sclerosis. Germline V gene sequence: CDR1 SEHNR, CDR2 FQNEAQ (reference sequence). CDR3 length: 13 amino acids. V was shortened by 7 bases and J by 4 bases, with 13 bases between the two germline ends. Profiled with immunoSEQ multiplex PCR; TCRdb holds only in-frame clones, not every one. The sample has some 68,000 clones, 90% to 95% seen once; the top ten hold around 1.4%. This sequence joins TRBV7-9 and TRBJ2-5; the D gene is possibly TRBD2 (5 bases). The sample in question was peripheral blood, obtained in the second trimester of pregnancy. This TCR was sampled from a female donor with multiple sclerosis, enrolled in a pregnancy study. The CDR3 is CASNPSGSETQYF. In DNA form, the CDR3 reads TGTGCCAGCAACCCCAGCGGATCAGAGACCCAGTACTTC.